The clone carrying this T cell receptor (beta chain) was recorded only once. Its target is not known. Assay: immunoSEQ multiplex PCR; the TCRdb copy retains only in-frame clones and omits some. Among roughly 60,000 clones listed, more than 85% were seen once. Blood was sampled at baseline, cycle 4 day 1, and cycle 7 day 1. Trimming removed 5 bases from V and 5 bases from J, with 12 bases in between. Germline V gene lookup returns CDR1 SGHTA and CDR2 FQGNSA. The CDR3 loop spans 13 amino acids. The record originates from a study of OX40 agonist ivuxolimab in advanced cancers. Overall study: Participants averaged around 60 years of age (range roughly 23 to 79) and were under 90% male.

Whole-study findings and limits: Partial responders at 0.1-3.0 mg/kg showed near-lowest clonal expansion.

The starting material was CD4+ or CD8+ T cells sorted from blood, obtained in a trial of the OX40 agonist ivuxolimab. The sequence derives from an adult with an advanced solid tumor such as melanoma, head and neck, liver or kidney cancer. This rearrangement joins TRBV7-2 to TRBJ2-5; D is undetermined. In DNA form, the CDR3 reads TGTGCCAGCAGCCTCCTTGGCCGGGAGACCCAGTACTTC. The encoded protein is CASSLLGRETQYF.